This T cell receptor (beta chain) is from a study of regulatory T cells in long-lasting Graves disease. For the study at large: To qualify as persistent, Graves' disease required over 5 years of antithyroid drugs with positive TSH receptor antibodies.

Overall study findings and caveats: Newly diagnosed disease favored TRBV20-1 and TRBJ2-1 over persistent disease.

The time point is: persistent/refractory GD, antithyroid drugs over 5 years with positive TRAb. From PBMCs, RNA was extracted and then used to make the TCR library. There are 14 residues in the CDR3. The germline V gene encodes CDR1 LGHDT and CDR2 YNNKEL (reference sequence). The V end lost 0 bases, the J end lost 5 bases, and 10 bases lay between the germline ends. This clonotype has at least ten counts. Its antigen remains unknown. Building of the TCR beta libraries involved iRepertoire HTBI primers and Arm-PCR of CDR3 regions. TCRdb reprocessed the multiplex PCR reads with MiXCR, giving one entry per CDR3 protein. The table includes over 250,000 distinct CDR3 sequences, 22% detected once.

The rearrangement uses TRBV3-1 and TRBJ2-5; no firm D call. This receptor was obtained from a female donor with Graves disease. The source was peripheral blood mononuclear cells (PBMCs), collected when the disease was refractory, from a patient treated with antithyroid drugs. CDR3 in amino acids: CASSQDTVGETQYF. The CDR3, as DNA: TGTGCCAGCAGCCAAGATACCGTGGGGGAGACCCAGTACTTC.